This passage covers 21 T cell receptor beta chains from one sample sequenced in a study of cytomegalovirus exposure and HLA in healthy donors. Amplification used 60 Vbeta primers and 13 Jbeta primers. Some clones are missing from TCRdb's copy, which holds only in-frame ones; the method was immunoSEQ multiplex PCR. This sample has about 120,000 clones, with about 79% found just once. The sequenced sample consisted of PBMCs. The receptors were sampled from a man under 40 in good health and CMV-seropositive.

The chain employs TRBV7-3 and TRBJ2-3, with D perhaps TRBD1 (6 bases). The CDR3 length is 17 residues. Germline assignment: CDR1 SGHTA and CDR2 FQGTGA. Between the trimmed V and J ends, which lost 5 bases and 4 bases, there was a span of 22 bases. The DNA for the CDR3 is TGTGCCAGCAGCGTAAGACCCCCAGGGGCAGTCGCAGATACGCAGTATTTT. It translates to CASSVRPPGAVADTQYF.

This clone was detected only a few times. The CDR3 DNA reads TGTGCCAGCAGCCAAACTAGTGCCTCCTACAATGAGCAGTTCTTC. Residues: CASSQTSASYNEQFF. The chain uses TRBV5-4 and TRBJ2-1; possibly TRBD2 for D (5 bases). CDR1 and CDR2 from the germline V gene are SGHNT and YYREEE (reference sequence). This CDR3 region has 15 residues. V dropped 4 bases and J dropped 0 bases, with 11 bases sitting between them. The variable domain in full, completed from reference TRBV5-4 and TRBJ2-1, reads ETGVTQSPTHLIKTRGQQVTLRCSSQSGHNTVSWYQQALGQGPQFIFQYYREEENGRGNFPPRFSGLQFPNYSSELNVNALELDDSALYLCASSQTSASYNEQFFGPGTRLTVL.

The chain links TRBV2 to TRBJ1-4; the D gene is possibly TRBD1 (6 bases). V was cut by 4 bases and J by 1 base, with 13 bases left in between. The CDR3 spans 16 residues. Per the germline V gene, CDR1 is SNHLY and CDR2 is FYNNEI. The chain's CDR3 is CASSGTAGITNEKLFF. CDR3 bases: TGTGCCAGCAGTGGGACAGCAGGAATAACTAATGAAAAACTGTTTTTT.

V usage is TRBV5-6 and J usage is TRBJ2-3; 14 bases are a match to TRBD2. CDR1 is SGHDT and CDR2 is YYEEEE in the germline V gene. J lost 5 bases, V lost 3 bases, and 5 bases had no gene match. This CDR3 region has 16 residues. The CDR3 sequence: CASSSGTSGRGDTQYF. The CDR3 region has the DNA TGTGCCAGCAGCTCCGGGACTAGCGGGAGAGGAGATACGCAGTATTTT.

J is TRBJ2-7 and V is TRBV7-9; 8 bases are shared with TRBD1. CDR3 length: 14 residues. Germline V CDR1 and CDR2: SEHNR, FQNEAQ (reference sequence). The trim removed 5 bases at V and 1 base at J, leaving 4 bases unmatched. The CDR3, as DNA: TGTGCCAGCAGCATCCAGGGGGCTTCCTACGAGCAGTACTTC. Translated: CASSIQGASYEQYF.

This clone turned up a few times. V gene TRBV7-8 combines with J gene TRBJ2-1; 7 bases map to TRBD2. The CDR3 extends over 14 amino acids. Germline CDR1 reads SGHVS; CDR2 reads FQNEAQ. V lost 4 bases to trimming and J lost 8 bases; unmatched junction nucleotides: 8. The CDR3, as DNA: TGTGCCAGCAGCTATAGGCGGGAGTCTTATGAGCAGTTCTTC. Its protein is CASSYRRESYEQFF. The full variable domain, its missing parts supplied by reference TRBV7-8 and TRBJ2-1, is GAGVSQSPRYKVAKRGQDVALRCDPISGHVSLFWYQQALGQGPEFLTYFQNEAQLDKSGLPSDRFFAERPEGSVSTLKIQRTQQEDSAVYLCASSYRRESYEQFFGPGTRLTVL.

Comments on this clone: At one end the junction does not follow the germline gene, possibly because of a read error. The chain combines TRBV11-2 with TRBJ1-1; D uncertain. Germline-derived CDR1 and CDR2 are SGHAT and FQNNGV. The CDR3 is 14 amino acids. Here the CDR3 DNA reads TGTGCCAGCAGCTTTTATAGGACTGACCCGATATCTAGCTTT. Protein product: CASSFYRTDPISSF.

This sequence joins TRBV15 and TRBJ1-4; 8 bases are a match to TRBD1. This CDR3 comprises 16 residues. In germline, CDR1 is LNHNV, CDR2 YYDKDF (reference sequence). J gave up 4 bases and V 2 bases, and 6 bases lay outside the gene matches. The CDR3 protein is CATSRIKTGVNEKLFF. Written as DNA, the CDR3 is TGTGCCACCAGCAGAATAAAGACAGGGGTTAATGAAAAACTGTTTTTT.

This chain uses TRBV7-2 with TRBJ1-5; D gene ambiguous. The V end was cut by 3 bases, the J end by 0 bases, with 9 bases between. The CDR3 runs 15 residues. The germline gives CDR1 SGHTA, CDR2 FQGNSA. In nucleotides, the CDR3 is TGTGCCAGCAGCTTTTTACAAAATAGCAATCAGCCCCAGCATTTT. Residues: CASSFLQNSNQPQHF.

The chain employs TRBV5-6 and TRBJ1-2; 7 bases are a match to TRBD1. V shed 5 bases, J shed 6 bases, and the junction held 4 bases outside the gene matches. The CDR3 extends over 12 amino acids. CDR1 SGHDT and CDR2 YYEEEE come from the germline V gene. The CDR3 reads CASRRTGDGYTF. In DNA, the CDR3 is TGTGCCAGCAGGCGGACAGGAGATGGCTACACCTTC.

The V gene is TRBV7-9, the J gene TRBJ1-4; 10 positions match TRBD1. CDR1 and CDR2 from the germline V gene are SEHNR and FQNEAQ (reference sequence). The CDR3 covers 16 residues. V shed 5 bases, J shed 8 bases, and the junction held 11 bases outside the gene matches. CDR3 coding DNA: TGTGCCAGCAGCCACCGACGACAGGGGGCCGGGGAAAAACTGTTTTTT. Protein: CASSHRRQGAGEKLFF.

This sequence joins TRBV28 and TRBJ2-1; a possible D gene is TRBD1 (5 bases). CDR1 MDHEN and CDR2 SYDVKM come from the germline V gene. The CDR3 length is 14 residues. Trimming pared 5 bases from V and 5 bases from J, leaving 13 bases between. CDR3 protein: CASSLLGQDNEQFF. The CDR3 coding sequence is TGTGCCAGCAGTCTCCTAGGACAAGACAATGAGCAGTTCTTC.

Turning to this clone: The sample has other DNA sequences that encode this CDR3 too. The chain employs TRBV7-2 and TRBJ2-7; 9 bases agree with TRBD1. Losses at the gene ends were 3 bases for V and 4 bases for J; bases not matched to a gene: 7. This CDR3 has 15 amino acids. CDR1 and CDR2 from the germline V gene are SGHTA and FQGNSA. The CDR3 sequence is CASSFDLGQGYEQYF. CDR3 sequence (DNA): TGTGCCAGCAGCTTTGATTTGGGACAGGGTTACGAGCAGTACTTC.

This clone was recorded a few times. CDR3 sequence (DNA): TGTGCCTGGCGGGGGTCGGGAAGCGCTAGCACAGATACGCAGTATTTT. This gives the protein CAWRGSGSASTDTQYF. V is TRBV30 and J is TRBJ2-3; TRBD2 might be the D (6 bases). The CDR3 sequence is 16 residues long. The germline gives CDR1 GTSNPN, CDR2 SVGIG (reference sequence). V was pared by 5 bases and J by 0 bases, with 18 bases between.

V usage is TRBV4-1 and J usage is TRBJ2-3, with TRBD2 identical over 12 bases. Germline V gives CDR1 MGHRA, CDR2 YSYEKL. The CDR3 is 17 amino acids. The ends lost 3 bases at V and 8 bases at J; junction bases unmatched: 12. The CDR3, as DNA: TGCGCCAGCAGCCAGGCCCCGCTAGCGGGGGGGCAGAGTACGCAGTATTTT. As protein: CASSQAPLAGGQSTQYF.

This clone has a handful of counts. The V call is TRBV7-2, the J call TRBJ1-2; the D gene is possibly TRBD1 (5 bases). V lost 1 base and J 11 bases, leaving 14 bases between the germline ends. CDR3 length equals 13 residues. Germline V CDR1 and CDR2: SGHTA, FQGNSA. DNA for the CDR3: TGTGCCAGCAGCTTAGAGGGCCAGGGAATGTACACCTTC. It yields the protein CASSLEGQGMYTF.

The chain recombines TRBV10-3 with TRBJ2-2; 8 bases match TRBD2. V trimming: 5 bases; J trimming: 2 bases; junction bases outside the gene matches: 10. Germline CDR1 and CDR2: ENHRY and SYGVKD. The CDR3 has 17 residues. The CDR3 DNA reads as TGTGCCATCAGTCCGACGTCTAGCGGGCAAAACACCGGGGAGCTGTTTTTT. This gives the protein CAISPTSSGQNTGELFF.

This clone was seen just once. The rearrangement uses TRBV4-1 and TRBJ2-7; D might be TRBD1 (5 bases). The V end lost 1 base, the J end lost 0 bases, and 10 bases lay between the germline ends. Per the germline V gene, CDR1 is MGHRA and CDR2 is YSYEKL. This CDR3 contains 15 residues. CDR3 bases: TGCGCCAGCAGCCAAGGGGGCGACTTCTCCTACGAGCAGTACTTC. It yields the protein CASSQGGDFSYEQYF.

The chain has TRBV7-2 and TRBJ1-6; possible D gene TRBD1, 5 bases. Trimming shortened V by 0 bases and J by 7 bases, and 13 bases separated the two germline ends. CDR1 is SGHTA and CDR2 is FQGNSA in the germline V gene. The CDR3 length is 16 residues. The CDR3 sequence: CASSLAVGGVNSPLHF. The CDR3, as DNA: TGTGCCAGCAGCTTAGCGGTTGGAGGGGTAAATTCACCCCTCCACTTT.

The chain couples TRBV2 to TRBJ2-7; TRBD1 aligns across 8 bases. This CDR3 is 13 amino acids long. Germline lookup yields CDR1 SNHLY and CDR2 FYNNEI. V shed 4 bases and J 3 bases; nucleotides not matched to a gene: 2. The CDR3 sequence: CASSGTGYYEQYF. CDR3 in DNA: TGTGCCAGCAGTGGGACAGGGTACTACGAGCAGTACTTC.

The gene calls are TRBV6-1 and TRBJ2-1; 9 bases align to TRBD2. This CDR3 is built from 15 residues. Per the germline V gene, CDR1 is MNHNS and CDR2 is SASEGT. The V and J ends lost 7 bases and 8 bases, in that order; junction bases with no gene match: 12. Written as DNA, the CDR3 is TGTGCCAGCACTAGGAGTAGCGGGGGCTTCGATGAGCAGTTCTTC. Its protein product is CASTRSSGGFDEQFF.